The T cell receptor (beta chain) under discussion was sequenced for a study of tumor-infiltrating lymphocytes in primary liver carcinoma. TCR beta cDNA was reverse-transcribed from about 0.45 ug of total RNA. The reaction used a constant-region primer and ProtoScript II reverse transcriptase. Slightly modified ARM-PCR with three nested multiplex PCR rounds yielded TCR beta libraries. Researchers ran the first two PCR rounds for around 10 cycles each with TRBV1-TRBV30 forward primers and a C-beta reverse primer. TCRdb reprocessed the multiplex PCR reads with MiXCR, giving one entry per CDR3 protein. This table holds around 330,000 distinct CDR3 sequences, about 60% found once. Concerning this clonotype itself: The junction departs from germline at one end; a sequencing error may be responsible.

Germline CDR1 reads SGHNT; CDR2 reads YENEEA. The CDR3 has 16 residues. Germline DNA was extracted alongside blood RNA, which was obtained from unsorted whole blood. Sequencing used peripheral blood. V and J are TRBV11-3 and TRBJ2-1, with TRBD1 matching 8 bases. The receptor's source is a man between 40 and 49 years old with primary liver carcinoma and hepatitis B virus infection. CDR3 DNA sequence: TGTGCCAGCGGCTTAAATTCCCCCGGGACAGGTGGTGAGCAGTTCTTC. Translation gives CASGLNSPGTGGEQFF.